Shown below are 22 T cell receptor beta chains from a single sample sequenced in a study of blood T cell repertoires in COVID-19. The method was immunoSEQ multiplex PCR; TCRdb's version includes in-frame clones alone and lacks a portion of them. The sample carries 150,000 to 200,000 clones, over 75% recorded once. The sequenced material came from peripheral blood. Every receptor here comes from a woman aged 80 or over with acute or convalescent COVID-19.

The chain carries TRBV4-1 and TRBJ1-1; 8 positions agree with TRBD1. V lost 1 base, J lost 7 bases, and 2 bases stayed unmatched. CDR3 length: 13 residues. Per germline, CDR1 MGHRA and CDR2 YSYEKL. CDR3 residues: CASSQGDRYEAFF. CDR3 nucleotides: TGCGCCAGCAGCCAAGGGGACAGGTATGAAGCTTTCTTT.

This clone was seen repeatedly, ten times or more. V gene TRBV29-1 combines with J gene TRBJ2-3; 9 bases fit TRBD1. V dropped 6 bases and J dropped 4; count of bases not matched to a gene: 2. The germline V gene has CDR1 SQVTM and CDR2 ANQGSEA. The CDR3 has 12 residues. The chain's CDR3 is CSVDRGADTQYF. The CDR3 DNA is TGCAGCGTCGACAGGGGGGCAGATACGCAGTATTTT.

This chain connects TRBV18 to TRBJ1-4; TRBD1 matches 11 bases. The junction had 5 bases not matched to a gene; V was cut back by 3 bases and J by 5 bases. Germline V gives CDR1 KGHSH, CDR2 LQKENI. This CDR3 is built from 16 residues. CDR3 in DNA: TGTGCCAGCTCACCCGGGACAGGGGGGAACAATGAAAAACTGTTTTTT. This codes for CASSPGTGGNNEKLFF. Supplemented by reference TRBV18 and TRBJ1-4, the full variable domain reads NAGVMQNPRHLVRRRGQEARLRCSPMKGHSHVYWYRQLPEEGLKFMVYLQKENIIDESGMPKERFSAEFPKEGPSILRIQQVVRGDSAAYFCASSPGTGGNNEKLFFGSGTQLSVL.

The chain recombines TRBV9 with TRBJ2-6; D unresolved. This CDR3 contains 18 residues. CDR1 SGDLS and CDR2 YYNGEE come from the germline V gene. Trimming took off 0 bases at V and 2 bases at J, with 15 bases between the two ends. The CDR3 sequence: CASSVVALSPPGANVLTF. The CDR3 DNA reads TGTGCCAGCAGCGTAGTCGCCCTATCCCCACCTGGGGCCAACGTCCTGACTTTC. Combining the CDR3 with reference TRBV9 and TRBJ2-6 gives the whole variable domain DSGVTQTPKHLITATGQRVTLRCSPRSGDLSVYWYQQSLDQGLQFLIQYYNGEERAKGNILERFSAQQFPDLHSELNLSSLELGDSALYFCASSVVALSPPGANVLTFGAGSRLTVL.

This chain uses TRBV9 with TRBJ1-3; possible D gene TRBD1, 6 bases. With 4 bases removed from V and 4 bases from J, the gap between germline ends came to 15 bases. Germline CDR1 and CDR2: SGDLS and YYNGEE. The CDR3 covers 15 residues. CDR3 in DNA: TGTGCCAGCAGCATAATAGGGGGGGAAGGAAACACCATATATTTT. Protein sequence: CASSIIGGEGNTIYF. The entire variable domain, with the rest obtained from reference TRBV9 and TRBJ1-3, is as follows: DSGVTQTPKHLITATGQRVTLRCSPRSGDLSVYWYQQSLDQGLQFLIQYYNGEERAKGNILERFSAQQFPDLHSELNLSSLELGDSALYFCASSIIGGEGNTIYFGEGSWLTVV.

The CDR3 region is CASSQDEQGQETQYF. CDR3 nucleotide sequence: TGCGCCAGCAGCCAAGATGAACAGGGACAAGAGACCCAGTACTTC. The chain links TRBV4-1 to TRBJ2-5; maybe TRBD1 (6 bases). V lost 0 bases, J lost 2 bases, and 10 bases lay in between. The CDR3 sequence is 15 residues long. CDR1 is MGHRA, CDR2 YSYEKL, per germline.

In regard to this clone: This sample also contains other DNA sequences that code for the same CDR3. The rearrangement joins TRBV25-1 to TRBJ1-5; TRBD1 matches at 10 bases. The CDR3 has 13 amino acids. The germline gives CDR1 MGHDK, CDR2 SYGVNS. Germline trimming cut 4 bases from V and 7 bases from J; bases unmatched to any gene: 1. The CDR3 DNA sequence: TGTGCCAGCAGTGGGACAGGGGGACAGCCCCAGCATTTT. It codes for CASSGTGGQPQHF. Together with reference TRBV25-1 and TRBJ1-5, the CDR3 gives the full variable domain: EADIYQTPRYLVIGTGKKITLECSQTMGHDKMYWYQQDPGMELHLIHYSYGVNSTEKGDLSSESTVSRIRTEHFPLTLESARPSHTSQYLCASSGTGGQPQHFGDGTRLSIL.

V gene TRBV7-9 combines with J gene TRBJ1-2; 7 bases line up with TRBD1. Per germline, CDR1 SEHNR and CDR2 FQNEAQ (reference sequence). The CDR3 consists of 16 residues. The V gene end was trimmed by 4 bases and the J gene end by 1 base; junction bases not matched to a gene: 9. The CDR3 loop reads CASSSTGDRVNYGYTF. The CDR3 DNA follows: TGTGCCAGCAGCTCAACCGGCGACAGGGTTAACTATGGCTACACCTTC.

The chain links TRBV6-5 to TRBJ2-2, with a weak D call TRBD1 (6 bases). Trimming pared 6 bases from V and 4 bases from J, leaving 15 bases between. CDR1 and CDR2 from the germline V gene are MNHEY and SVGAGI. CDR3 size: 15 residues. The CDR3 region has the DNA TGTGCCAGCAGCTCCGGGACACTTCTCACCGGGGAGCTGTTTTTT. It is translated as CASSSGTLLTGELFF.

The rearrangement links TRBV19 to TRBJ1-6; 9 bases map to TRBD1. This CDR3 is built from 15 residues. Trimming cost V 5 bases and J 4 bases; bases outside gene matches: 3. In germline, CDR1 is LNHDA, CDR2 SQIVND (reference sequence). Written as DNA, the CDR3 is TGTGCCAGTAGTCCAGGGACAGGGTATAATTCACCCCTCCACTTT. Its protein product is CASSPGTGYNSPLHF.

The chain links TRBV5-1 to TRBJ2-1, with D perhaps TRBD2 (6 bases). From germline, CDR1 is SGHRS and CDR2 YFSETQ. This CDR3 has 15 residues. Trimming took off 1 base at V and 4 bases at J, with 12 bases between the two ends. The CDR3 protein is CASSLIGSNYNEQFF. DNA of the CDR3: TGCGCCAGCAGCTTGATCGGGAGCAATTACAATGAGCAGTTCTTC. Full variable domain (remainder filled in from reference TRBV5-1 and TRBJ2-1): KAGVTQTPRYLIKTRGQQVTLSCSPISGHRSVSWYQQTPGQGLQFLFEYFSETQRNKGNFPGRFSGRQFSNSRSEMNVSTLELGDSALYLCASSLIGSNYNEQFFGPGTRLTVL.

The rearrangement links TRBV19 to TRBJ1-3, with D hard to call. Trimming removed 0 bases from V and 4 bases from J, with 7 bases in between. CDR3 size: 14 residues. Per the germline V gene, CDR1 is LNHDA and CDR2 is SQIVND (reference sequence). The CDR3 DNA follows: TGTGCCAGTAGTATAGATCTATCCGGAAACACCATATATTTT. This gives the protein CASSIDLSGNTIYF.

The chain has TRBV24-1 and TRBJ2-5, with D possibly TRBD2 on 7 matching bases. The CDR3 consists of 13 residues. The germline gives CDR1 KGHDR, CDR2 SFDVKD. The V end was cut by 7 bases, the J end by 5 bases, with 13 bases between. CDR3 bases: TGTGCCACCAGGGGGGGGGCTATCGAGACCCAGTACTTC. As protein: CATRGGAIETQYF.

The chain employs TRBV7-2 and TRBJ2-7; D is possibly TRBD1 (6 bases). V gave up 3 bases and J gave up 5 bases, with 14 bases separating them. Germline-derived CDR1 and CDR2 are SGHTA and FQGNSA. The CDR3 has 14 amino acids. CDR3 sequence: CASSLQGRNDEQYF. CDR3 DNA: TGTGCCAGCAGCTTGCAGGGGCGTAACGACGAGCAGTACTTC.

V gene TRBV6-2 or TRBV6-3 combines with J gene TRBJ1-4; D might be TRBD1 (5 bases). There are 14 residues in the CDR3. Trimming removed 5 bases from V and 8 bases from J, with 15 bases in between. Germline lookup yields CDR1 MNHEY and CDR2 SVGEGT. CDR3 sequence (DNA): TGTGCCAGCAGTCCCCTTCGGGGGTGGGAAAAACTGTTTTTT. Protein sequence: CASSPLRGWEKLFF.

V is TRBV5-1 and J is TRBJ2-3, with 12 bases lining up with TRBD1. The J segment lost 5 bases and the V segment lost 2 bases, leaving 9 bases of the junction unmatched. The CDR3 consists of 17 residues. Germline loops: CDR1 SGHRS, CDR2 YFSETQ. The CDR3 reads CASSFLSGTGGRDTQYF. The CDR3 DNA sequence: TGCGCCAGCAGCTTTCTCTCCGGGACAGGGGGCAGAGATACGCAGTATTTT. The complete variable domain, with remaining parts taken from reference TRBV5-1 and TRBJ2-3, reads KAGVTQTPRYLIKTRGQQVTLSCSPISGHRSVSWYQQTPGQGLQFLFEYFSETQRNKGNFPGRFSGRQFSNSRSEMNVSTLELGDSALYLCASSFLSGTGGRDTQYFGPGTRLTVL.

This clone was counted between two and nine times. The chain is built from TRBV7-2 and TRBJ1-2; maybe TRBD1 (5 bases). Trimming took off 1 base at V and 7 bases at J, with 10 bases between the two ends. CDR1 and CDR2 from the germline V gene are SGHTA and FQGNSA. The CDR3 sequence is 13 residues long. The CDR3 DNA sequence: TGTGCCAGCAGCTTAGGAGGCAGGGCTGGCTACACCTTC. It specifies CASSLGGRAGYTF.

Only a few counts were recorded for this clone. This chain links TRBV2 with TRBJ2-5; TRBD2 matches at 9 bases. V lost 6 bases and J lost 2; bases outside the gene matches: 7. Germline V gives CDR1 SNHLY, CDR2 FYNNEI. The CDR3 contains 15 residues. This CDR3 is CASSVTTSGQETQYF. The CDR3, as DNA: TGTGCCAGCAGCGTAACGACTAGCGGACAAGAGACCCAGTACTTC.

V usage is TRBV7-2 and J usage is TRBJ1-1; no definite D call. The ends were cut back, 0 bases at V and 1 base at J, with 6 bases in the middle. The CDR3 runs to 14 residues. CDR1 is SGHTA, CDR2 FQGNSA, per germline. For the CDR3, the DNA is TGTGCCAGCAGCTTAGCGAAGCGGAACACTGAAGCTTTCTTT. Translated, it gives CASSLAKRNTEAFF. The complete variable domain, with remaining parts taken from reference TRBV7-2 and TRBJ1-1, reads GAGVSQSPSNKVTEKGKDVELRCDPISGHTALYWYRQSLGQGLEFLIYFQGNSAPDKSGLPSDRFSAERTGGSVSTLTIQRTQQEDSAVYLCASSLAKRNTEAFFGQGTRLTVV.

J is TRBJ1-3 and V is TRBV7-9; 7 nucleotides match TRBD1. Germline V CDR1 and CDR2: SEHNR, FQNEAQ (reference sequence). V was pared by 8 bases and J by 0 bases, with 4 bases of the junction left unmatched. This CDR3 comprises 14 residues. The CDR3 here is CASRQGSSGNTIYF. CDR3 in DNA: TGTGCCAGCCGACAGGGAAGCTCTGGAAACACCATATATTTT.

This clone was seen a handful of times. J is TRBJ1-2 and V is TRBV2, with TRBD1 as a possible D gene (6 bases). The CDR3 loop spans 17 amino acids. Germline values: CDR1 SNHLY, CDR2 FYNNEI. The ends were cut back, 4 bases at V and 6 bases at J, with 24 bases in the middle. The CDR3 nucleotides read TGTGCCAGCAGTGTAACGGGGGGGGCCGCCCGCCTAGATGGCTACACCTTC. Residues: CASSVTGGAARLDGYTF.

The V call is TRBV6-6, the J call TRBJ1-5; weak D call: TRBD1 (6 bases). Germline assignment: CDR1 MNHNY and CDR2 SVGAGI (reference sequence). V shed 5 bases and J shed 3 bases, with 11 bases lying between them. This CDR3 contains 14 residues. CDR3 loop: CASSGGQNNQPQHF. The DNA of the CDR3 is TGTGCCAGCAGTGGCGGACAGAACAATCAGCCCCAGCATTTT.